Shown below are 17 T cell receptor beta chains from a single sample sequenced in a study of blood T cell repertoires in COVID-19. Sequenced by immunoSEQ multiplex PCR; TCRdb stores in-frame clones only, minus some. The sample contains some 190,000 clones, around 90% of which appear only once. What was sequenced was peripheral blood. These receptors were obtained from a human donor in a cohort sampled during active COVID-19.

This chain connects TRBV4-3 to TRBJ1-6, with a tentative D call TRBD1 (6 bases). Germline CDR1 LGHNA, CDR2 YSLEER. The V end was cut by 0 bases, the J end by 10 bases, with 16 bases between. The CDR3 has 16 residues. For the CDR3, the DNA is TGCGCCAGCAGCCAAGATCGGGTACAGGGAGTCTCACCCCTCCACTTT. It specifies CASSQDRVQGVSPLHF.

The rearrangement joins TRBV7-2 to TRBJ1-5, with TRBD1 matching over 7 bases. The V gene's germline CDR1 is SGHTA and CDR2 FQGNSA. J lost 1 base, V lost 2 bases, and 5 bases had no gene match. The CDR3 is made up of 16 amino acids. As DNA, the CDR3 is TGTGCCAGCAGCTTAATGCAGGGGGTGAGCAATCAGCCCCAGCATTTT. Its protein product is CASSLMQGVSNQPQHF.

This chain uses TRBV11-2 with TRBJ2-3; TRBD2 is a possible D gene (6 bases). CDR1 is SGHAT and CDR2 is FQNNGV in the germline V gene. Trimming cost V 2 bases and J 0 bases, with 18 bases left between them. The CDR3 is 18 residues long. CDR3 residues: CASSLLPSSDPSTDTQYF. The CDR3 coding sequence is TGTGCCAGCAGCTTACTGCCCTCTAGCGACCCTAGCACAGATACGCAGTATTTT.

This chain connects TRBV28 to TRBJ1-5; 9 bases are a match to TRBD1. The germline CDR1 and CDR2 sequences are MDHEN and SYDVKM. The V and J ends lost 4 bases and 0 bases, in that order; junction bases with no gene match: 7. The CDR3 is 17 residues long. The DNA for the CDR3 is TGTGCCAGCAGTTCCGGACAGGGGAAGTTTAGCAATCAGCCCCAGCATTTT. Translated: CASSSGQGKFSNQPQHF.

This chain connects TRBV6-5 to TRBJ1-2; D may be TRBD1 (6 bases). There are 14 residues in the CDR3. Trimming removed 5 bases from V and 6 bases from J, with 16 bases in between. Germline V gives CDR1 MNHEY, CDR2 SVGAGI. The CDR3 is CASSLWTEIHGYTF. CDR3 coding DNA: TGTGCCAGCAGTCTTTGGACAGAAATCCATGGCTACACCTTC.

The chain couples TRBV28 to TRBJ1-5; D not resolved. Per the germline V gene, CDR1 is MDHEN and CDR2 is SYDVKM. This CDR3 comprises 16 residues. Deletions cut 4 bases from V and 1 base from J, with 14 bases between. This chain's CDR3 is CASSSGLRGSNQPQHF. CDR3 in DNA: TGTGCCAGCAGTTCGGGCCTACGAGGGAGCAATCAGCCCCAGCATTTT.

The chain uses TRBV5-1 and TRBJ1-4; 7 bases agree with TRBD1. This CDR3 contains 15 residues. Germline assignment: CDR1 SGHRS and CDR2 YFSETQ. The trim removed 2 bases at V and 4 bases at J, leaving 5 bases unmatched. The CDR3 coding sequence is TGCGCCAGCAGCTTCTCGGGACAGTATAATGAAAAACTGTTTTTT. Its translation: CASSFSGQYNEKLFF.

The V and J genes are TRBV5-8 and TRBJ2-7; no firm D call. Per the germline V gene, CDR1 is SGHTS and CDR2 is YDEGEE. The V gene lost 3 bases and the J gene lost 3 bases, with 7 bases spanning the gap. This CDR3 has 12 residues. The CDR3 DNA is TGTGCCAGCAGCTCACAGAGCTACGAGCAGTACTTC. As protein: CASSSQSYEQYF.

The CDR3 coding sequence is TGTGCCAGCAGTTTATTGCAGGCAGGGGGCCAAGAGACCCAGTACTTC. Its protein is CASSLLQAGGQETQYF. V usage is TRBV28 and J usage is TRBJ2-5; 7 positions match TRBD1. J lost 1 base, V lost 1 base, and 6 bases had no gene match. Germline V gene data show CDR1 as MDHEN and CDR2 as SYDVKM. The length of the CDR3 is 16 residues.

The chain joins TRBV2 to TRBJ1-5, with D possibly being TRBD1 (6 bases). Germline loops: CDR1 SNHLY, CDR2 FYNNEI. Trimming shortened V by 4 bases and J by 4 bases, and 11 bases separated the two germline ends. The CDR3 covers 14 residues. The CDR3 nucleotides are TGTGCCAGCAGTGTGTCAACAGGGAATCAGCCCCAGCATTTT. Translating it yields CASSVSTGNQPQHF. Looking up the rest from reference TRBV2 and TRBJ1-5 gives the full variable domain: EPEVTQTPSHQVTQMGQEVILRCVPISNHLYFYWYRQILGQKVEFLVSFYNNEISEKSEIFDDQFSVERPDGSNFTLKIRSTKLEDSAMYFCASSVSTGNQPQHFGDGTRLSIL.

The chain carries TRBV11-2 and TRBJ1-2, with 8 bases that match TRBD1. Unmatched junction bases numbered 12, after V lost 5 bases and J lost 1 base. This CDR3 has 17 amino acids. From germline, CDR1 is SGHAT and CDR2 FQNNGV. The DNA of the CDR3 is TGTGCCAGCAGCCCGGCCGGACAGGGAGGTTATAACTATGGCTACACCTTC. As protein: CASSPAGQGGYNYGYTF.

The CDR3 reads CASSSVNEETQYF. CDR3 in DNA: TGCGCCAGCAGCTCGGTTAATGAGGAGACCCAGTACTTC. The rearrangement joins TRBV5-1 to TRBJ2-5, with no clear D. CDR1 is SGHRS, CDR2 YFSETQ, per germline. The CDR3 consists of 13 residues. V was trimmed by 3 bases and J by 5 bases, leaving 11 bases between them.

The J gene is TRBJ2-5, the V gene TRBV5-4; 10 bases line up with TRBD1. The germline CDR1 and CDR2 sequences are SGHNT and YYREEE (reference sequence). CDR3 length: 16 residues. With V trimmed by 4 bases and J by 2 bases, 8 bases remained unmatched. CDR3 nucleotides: TGTGCCAGCAGCCCCAAACGGACAGGGGGGCAAGAGACCCAGTACTTC. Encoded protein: CASSPKRTGGQETQYF.

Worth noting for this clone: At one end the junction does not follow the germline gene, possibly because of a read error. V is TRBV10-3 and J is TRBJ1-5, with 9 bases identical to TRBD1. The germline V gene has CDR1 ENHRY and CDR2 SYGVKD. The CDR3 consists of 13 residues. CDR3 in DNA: TGTGCCACCAGTCCCGGGACAGGGTCGAGGGAGCATTTT. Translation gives CATSPGTGSREHF.

For the CDR3, the DNA is TGTGCCAGCGACATAACAGGGGGCGCGGGAGATACGCAGTATTTT. This sequence encodes CASDITGGAGDTQYF. The chain has TRBV2 and TRBJ2-3; 9 positions agree with TRBD1. Trimming removed 8 bases from V and 5 bases from J; junction bases left unmatched: 11. This CDR3 spans 15 amino acids. Germline CDR1 and CDR2: SNHLY and FYNNEI.

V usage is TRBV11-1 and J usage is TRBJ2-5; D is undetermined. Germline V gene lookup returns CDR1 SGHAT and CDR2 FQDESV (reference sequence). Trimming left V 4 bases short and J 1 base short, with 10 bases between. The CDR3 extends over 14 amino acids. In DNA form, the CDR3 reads TGTGCCAGCAGCTCTCCAGTCTCCCAAGAGACCCAGTACTTC. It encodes CASSSPVSQETQYF.

The chain's CDR3 is CAISLAGSGTGELFF. CDR3 sequence (DNA): TGTGCCATCAGTCTAGCGGGGTCGGGGACCGGGGAGCTGTTTTTT. This chain links TRBV10-3 with TRBJ2-2; 9 bases align to TRBD2. The junction had 6 bases not matched to a gene; V was cut back by 5 bases and J by 5 bases. CDR1 and CDR2 from the germline V gene are ENHRY and SYGVKD. The CDR3 is 15 amino acids.